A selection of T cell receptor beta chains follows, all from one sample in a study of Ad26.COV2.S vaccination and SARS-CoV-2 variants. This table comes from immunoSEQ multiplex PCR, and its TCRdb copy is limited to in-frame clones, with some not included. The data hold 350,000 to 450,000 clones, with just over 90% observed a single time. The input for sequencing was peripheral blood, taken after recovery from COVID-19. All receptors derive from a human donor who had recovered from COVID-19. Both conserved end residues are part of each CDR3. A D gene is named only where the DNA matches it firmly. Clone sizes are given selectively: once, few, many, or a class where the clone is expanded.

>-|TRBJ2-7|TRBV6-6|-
TGTGTCAGCAGTTACTCCGAGTACGAGCAGTACTTC
CVSSYSEYEQYF
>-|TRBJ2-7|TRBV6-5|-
TGTGCCAGCTCCCGGACAAACTCCTACGAGCAGTACTTC
CASSRTNSYEQYF
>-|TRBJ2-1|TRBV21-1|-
TGTGCCAGCAGCAACGTTCGGACTAGCGGGGGGGGACTTAAAGAGCAGTTCTTC
CASSNVRTSGGGLKEQFF
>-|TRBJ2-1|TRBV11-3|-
TGTGCCAGCAGCGCGGGACTCCCTCCCGATGAGCAGTTCTTC
CASSAGLPPDEQFF
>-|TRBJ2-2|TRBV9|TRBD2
TGTGCCAGCAGCGTAGTGAGTAGCGGGGGGGCTACCGGGGAGCTGTTTTTT
CASSVVSSGGATGELFF
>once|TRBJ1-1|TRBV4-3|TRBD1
TGCGCCAGCAGCCAAGAGGGAGGGGGCGCCGATGAAGCTTTCTTT
CASSQEGGGADEAFF
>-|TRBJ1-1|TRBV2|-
TGTGCCAGCAGTGAAGAGAGGGCCAGAAAACCTGAAGCTTTCTTT
CASSEERARKPEAFF
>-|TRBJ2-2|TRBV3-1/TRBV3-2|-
TGTGCCAGCAGCCACCCCATTATGTCCGGGGAGCTGTTTTTT
CASSHPIMSGELFF
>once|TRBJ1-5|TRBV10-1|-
TGCGCCAGCACCCCCCCCGGGCCGAGCAATCAGCCCCAGCATTTT
CASTPPGPSNQPQHF
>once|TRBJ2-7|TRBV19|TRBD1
TGTGCCAGTAGTCATCGAGGGGTCGACAGGGAATGGTACGAGCAGTACTTC
CASSHRGVDREWYEQYF
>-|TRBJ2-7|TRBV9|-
TGTGCCAGCAGCGAGACCCTGGCGGGCGAGCAGTACTTC
CASSETLAGEQYF
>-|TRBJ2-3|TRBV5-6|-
TGTGCCAGCAGCCGGACGGACAGTCACACAGATACGCAGTATTTT
CASSRTDSHTDTQYF
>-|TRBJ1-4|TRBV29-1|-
TGCAGCGTTGAAGATCGATCCAGGGAAAAACTGTTTTTT
CSVEDRSREKLFF
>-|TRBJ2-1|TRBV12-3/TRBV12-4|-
TGTGCCAGCAGCCGAAACCAGGGCAATGAGCAGTTCTTC
CASSRNQGNEQFF
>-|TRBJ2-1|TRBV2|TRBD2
TGTGCCAGCAGTGCTAGGACTAGCGGCTCCTACAATGAGCAGTTCTTC
CASSARTSGSYNEQFF
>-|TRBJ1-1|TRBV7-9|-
TGTGCCAGCAGCTTAGTCTCAGCCTCAAATTACGAAGCTTTCTTT
CASSLVSASNYEAFF
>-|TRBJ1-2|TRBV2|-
TGTGCCAGCAGTGGGGAGGGAGCCTATGGCTACACCTTC
CASSGEGAYGYTF
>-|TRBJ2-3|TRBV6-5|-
TGTGCCAGCAGGGGAGGCCGAGGGACAGATACGCAGTATTTT
CASRGGRGTDTQYF
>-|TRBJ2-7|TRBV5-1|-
TGCGCCAGCAGCTTGACCATGCCCGGGCAAACCTACGAGCAGTACTTC
CASSLTMPGQTYEQYF
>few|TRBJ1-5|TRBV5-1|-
TGCGCCAGCAGCTTTAAGCCCAATCAGCCCCAGCATTTT
CASSFKPNQPQHF
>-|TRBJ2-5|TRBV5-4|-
TGTGCCAGCAGCCGGGGGCAATCGTACCAAGAGACCCAGTACTTC
CASSRGQSYQETQYF
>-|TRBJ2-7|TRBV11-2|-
TGTGCCAGCAGCTTGGGGCGCGGGGGCCGCAAGAACACCTACGAGCAGTACTTC
CASSLGRGGRKNTYEQYF
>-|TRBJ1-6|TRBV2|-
TGTGCCAGCAGTGAACAGGGGTCGGATTCACCCCTCCACTTT
CASSEQGSDSPLHF
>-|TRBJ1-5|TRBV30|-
TGTGCCTGGAAGGGTAGGGGCGAGCAGCCCCAGCATTTT
CAWKGRGEQPQHF
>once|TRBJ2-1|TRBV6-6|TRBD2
TGTGCCAGCAGTTACCCGACTAGCGCCACCTACAATGAGCAGTTCTTC
CASSYPTSATYNEQFF
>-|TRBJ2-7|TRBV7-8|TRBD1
TGTGCCAGCAGCCTGGACAGGCCCTACGAGCAGTACTTC
CASSLDRPYEQYF
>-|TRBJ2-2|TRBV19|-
TGTGCCAGTAAGGTGAATTACAGGGTACGGACCGGGGAGCTGTTTTTT
CASKVNYRVRTGELFF
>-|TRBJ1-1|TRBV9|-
TGTGCCAGCAGCGTAGGGTCCACCGATGAAGCTTTCTTT
CASSVGSTDEAFF
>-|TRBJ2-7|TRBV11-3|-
TGTGCCAGCAGCTCGGGGAGCTCCTACGAGCAGTACTTC
CASSSGSSYEQYF